This T cell receptor (beta chain) was obtained from a study of human T cells and chemical hapten exposure. Overall study context: Diphenylcyclopropenone doses were given weekly to the scalps of patients across the roughly 22-week study.

Study-level points and caveats: TCRs at a frequency above 1 in 1000 stayed unchanged with DPC sensitization. The study found expanded TCRs formed significantly more large CDR3 similarity clusters than controls. Counts of expanded TCRs (at PT1) showed a positive correlation with patch test score.

TCRdb passed the RACE reads through MiXCR, listing each CDR3 protein once. The data hold nearly 350,000 distinct CDR3 sequences, with approximately 6.3% observed a single time. Comments on this clonotype: What it binds is not known.

The CDR3 totals 13 residues. Germline V CDR1 and CDR2: SQVTM, ANQGSEA. V shed 5 bases and J shed 3 bases, with 11 bases lying between them. Time point: patch test 1, 2 weeks after DPC sensitization. Treatment indicated: therapeutic diphenylcyclopropenone sensitization with weekly scalp DPC. This chain connects TRBV29-1 to TRBJ2-1; no definite D call. The sequences come from whole blood, collected in connection with sensitization to the hapten diphenylcyclopropenone (DPC). This TCR came from a woman under 30 with alopecia areata. Some clones in this sample may be carry-over from other donors' samples. CDR3 amino acids: CSVSRQVYNEQFF. CDR3 in DNA: TGCAGCGTTAGTCGTCAGGTCTACAATGAGCAGTTCTTC.